The 22 T cell receptor beta chains below all came from one sample that was sequenced in a study of T cells in women clearing cervical HPV infection. Using immunoSEQ multiplex PCR, the repertoire was profiled, and TCRdb retains in-frame clones only, with some absent. Here the sample table reports 25,000 to 40,000 clones. The sample taken for sequencing was blood buffy coat. The origin of the receptors is a woman between 18 and 70 years old with a cervical HPV16 infection that either progressed to CIN3+ or cleared (not recorded which).

A remark on this clone: Read sequence stops 3 residues before the CDR3 end, and the germline J gene provides the missing end. V and J are TRBV11-2 and TRBJ2-7; no reliable D call. CDR3 length: 13 residues. Germline CDR1 SGHAT, CDR2 FQNNGV. The V end was cut by 5 bases, the J end by 4 bases, with 12 bases between. The CDR3: CASSPRGLYEQYF. The CDR3 DNA, read in part, is TGTGCCAGCAGCCCCAGAGGCCTGTACGAG.

Concerning this clone: The CDR3 is cut off 3 residues early in the read; its end comes from the germline J gene. The rearrangement links TRBV7-8 to TRBJ2-5; no clear D gene. In germline, CDR1 is SGHVS, CDR2 FQNEAQ. The CDR3 spans 15 residues. The V and J ends lost 1 base and 3 bases respectively, with 12 bases between them. The covered CDR3 bases are TGTGCCAGCAGCTTAGGATATAGTCCTAAAGAGACC. Protein: CASSLGYSPKET. In full, the CDR3 is CASSLGYSPKETQYF.

A word on this clone: The CDR3 end is not reached by the read, which stops 3 residues before it; the germline J gene fills it in. This chain links TRBV25-1 with TRBJ2-7; maybe TRBD1 (8 bases). CDR1 and CDR2 from the germline V gene are MGHDK and SYGVNS. V was clipped by 3 bases and J by 5 bases, with 17 bases between them. There are 15 residues in the CDR3. This chain's CDR3 is CASSDPTGAGDEQYF. Incomplete CDR3 DNA: TGTGCCAGCAGTGATCCGACAGGGGCGGGGGACGAG.

Details on this clone: The read ends 3 residues before the CDR3 terminus; that terminus is restored from the germline J gene. The chain is built from TRBV2 and TRBJ1-3; unclear D gene. The CDR3 runs 12 residues. The V gene's germline CDR1 is SNHLY and CDR2 FYNNEI. V was clipped by 7 bases and J by 4 bases, with 8 bases between them. The part of the CDR3 DNA that was read is TGTGCCAGCACCCAGAAGGGAAACACC. Its protein is CASTQKGNT. The complete CDR3 protein is CASTQKGNTIYF.

Comment on this clone: The read is 3 residues too short to cover the CDR3 end, so that end is filled in from the germline J gene. This chain joins TRBV5-1 and TRBJ1-4, with D hard to call. The germline V and J ends were trimmed by 5 bases and 5 bases, with 13 bases remaining between them. Germline V gene lookup returns CDR1 SGHRS and CDR2 YFSETQ. This CDR3 has 14 residues. The DNA read from the CDR3 is TGCGCCAGCAGGTTAATAGCCGAGAATGAAAAA. Protein: CASRLIAENEK. The whole CDR3 is CASRLIAENEKLFF.

As to this clone: The sequenced fragment ends 3 residues before the CDR3 boundary, so the rest is inferred from the germline J gene. This rearrangement joins TRBV2 to TRBJ1-2, with 9 positions matching TRBD1. The V segment lost 7 bases and the J segment 2 bases; nucleotides outside the gene matches: 8. The CDR3 is 15 residues long. Germline CDR1 and CDR2: SNHLY and FYNNEI. This chain's CDR3 is CASNQQGARNYGYTF. Partial CDR3 DNA: TGTGCCAGCAATCAACAGGGGGCGCGGAACTATGGC.

About this clone: Sequencing ends 3 residues short of the CDR3 end; the germline J gene provides the rest. The chain has TRBV19 and TRBJ2-1; a weak D match, TRBD2 (5 bases). CDR3 length: 15 amino acids. V was pared by 1 base and J by 8 bases, with 15 bases between. The germline CDR1 and CDR2 sequences are LNHDA and SQIVND (reference sequence). The CDR3 DNA, read in part, is TGTGCCAGTAGTATAGTCGGGGTAGTCGAGGATGAG. This sequence encodes CASSIVGVVEDE. The entire CDR3 reads CASSIVGVVEDEQFF.

Regarding this clone: The CDR3 end is not reached by the read, which stops 3 residues before it; the germline J gene fills it in. This chain connects TRBV19 to TRBJ1-1; D perhaps matches TRBD1 (6 bases). The CDR3 consists of 15 residues. V was shortened by 3 bases and J by 1 base, with 12 bases between the two germline ends. CDR1 is LNHDA and CDR2 is SQIVND in the germline V gene (reference sequence). CDR3 in amino acids: CASSMVTGRNTEAFF. The sequenced part of the CDR3 DNA is TGTGCCAGTAGTATGGTCACAGGGAGGAACACTGAA.

Notes on this clone: Coverage ceases 3 residues before the CDR3 finishes, and the germline J gene fills in the end. This chain connects TRBV19 to TRBJ2-2; 7 nucleotides agree with TRBD1. Looked up from germline, CDR1 is LNHDA and CDR2 is SQIVND (reference sequence). This CDR3 has 15 amino acids. Here the CDR3 reads CASSPTGTGANVLFF. The sequenced CDR3 bases are TGTGCCAGTAGTCCGACAGGGACCGGGGCCAACGTG.

A remark on this clone: The CDR3 end falls 3 residues outside the read, so it is completed with the germline J gene. This rearrangement joins TRBV5-5 to TRBJ1-2; TRBD1 agrees at 11 bases. The CDR3 contains 14 residues. CDR1 and CDR2 (germline): SGHKS, YYEKEE (reference sequence). CDR3 DNA (partial): TGTGCCAGCAGCTTGGAGTGGACAGGGGGCGAC. Amino acid sequence: CASSLEWTGGD. The entire CDR3 protein reads CASSLEWTGGDYTF.

To note about this clone: The read ends 3 residues shy of where the CDR3 ends; the end is completed using the germline J gene. This chain links TRBV7-6 with TRBJ1-2; D remains ambiguous. CDR3 length equals 13 residues. Per germline, CDR1 SGHVS and CDR2 FNYEAQ. CDR3 loop: CASSRERFSIYTF. CDR3 DNA, as far as it was read: TGTGCCAGCAGCCGAGAGCGGTTTAGCATC.

As for this clone: The read ends 3 residues early relative to the CDR3; the germline J gene fills the gap. The V gene is TRBV5-1, the J gene TRBJ2-3; 9 bases are shared with TRBD1. The germline gives CDR1 SGHRS, CDR2 YFSETQ. There are 14 residues in the CDR3. The CDR3: CASSPGTGRETQYF. The sequenced CDR3 bases are TGCGCCAGCAGCCCAGGGACAGGGCGGGAGACG.

To note about this clone: The read halts 3 residues ahead of the CDR3 end, with the missing end drawn from the germline J gene. The chain links TRBV6-2 or TRBV6-3 to TRBJ1-4, with TRBD1 matching over 7 bases. The CDR3 is made up of 15 amino acids. V was pared by 2 bases and J by 8 bases, with 8 bases of the junction left unmatched. The germline gives CDR1 MNHEY, CDR2 SVGEGT. CDR3 sequence: CASSYPGQAGEKLFF. The CDR3 DNA, read in part, is TGTGCCAGCAGTTACCCCGGACAGGCGGGCGAAAAA.

As for this clone: The read ends 3 residues early relative to the CDR3; the germline J gene fills the gap. This chain uses TRBV6-1 with TRBJ1-1, with D possibly matching TRBD1 (6 bases). Germline V gives CDR1 MNHNS, CDR2 SASEGT. The CDR3 contains 15 residues. V lost 2 bases, J lost 7 bases, and 17 bases lay in between. CDR3 DNA, as far as it was read: TGTGCCAGCAGTGAAAGCCTCGGCGGCAGGGGTGAA. Residues: CASSESLGGRGE. The full CDR3 is CASSESLGGRGEAFF.

CDR3 DNA, as far as it was read: TGCAGTGCGAAAAGCGGGGGGGCCTACAATGAG. Translation: CSAKSGGAYNE. The CDR3 reads in full as CSAKSGGAYNEQFF. The genes are TRBV20-1 and TRBJ2-1; 10 nucleotides agree with TRBD2. The CDR3 extends 3 residues past the end of the read, so its final part is completed from the germline J gene. In germline, CDR1 is DFQATT, CDR2 SNEGSKA (reference sequence). The CDR3 loop spans 14 amino acids. V shed 6 bases, J shed 2 bases, and the junction held 4 bases outside the gene matches.

Note on this clone: The read ends 3 residues before the CDR3 terminus; that terminus is restored from the germline J gene. V is TRBV20-1 and J is TRBJ2-2, with TRBD2 matching over 8 bases. Trimming removed 2 bases from V and 7 bases from J; junction bases left unmatched: 12. The CDR3 has 16 amino acids. CDR1 is DFQATT and CDR2 is SNEGSKA in the germline V gene (reference sequence). The chain's CDR3 is CSARRGGGPGGGELFF. Partial CDR3 DNA: TGCAGTGCTAGACGGGGCGGGGGGCCAGGTGGCGGGGAG.

Concerning this clone itself: The observed sequence ends 3 residues before the CDR3 terminus, with the missing tail filled in from the germline J gene. The gene calls are TRBV5-1 and TRBJ1-6; possibly TRBD1 for D (5 bases). This CDR3 is built from 15 residues. Germline CDR1 SGHRS, CDR2 YFSETQ. Trimming left V 0 bases short and J 9 bases short, with 13 bases between. The sequenced part of the CDR3 DNA is TGCGCCAGCAGCTTGGCCGCTGGACAACCTTCACCC. Protein product: CASSLAAGQPSP. The whole CDR3 sequence reads CASSLAAGQPSPLHF.

For this clone: The read is 3 residues too short to cover the CDR3 end, so that end is filled in from the germline J gene. The chain employs TRBV5-1 and TRBJ2-1; 7 nucleotides match TRBD2. V dropped 4 bases and J dropped 6; count of bases not matched to a gene: 13. This CDR3 is built from 16 residues. Germline loops: CDR1 SGHRS, CDR2 YFSETQ. The sequenced CDR3 bases are TGCGCCAGCAGCCGCAACCCTTCCCCGGGGGGCAATGAG. It encodes CASSRNPSPGGNE. The whole CDR3 region reads CASSRNPSPGGNEQFF.

Measured by frequency, this clone is medium-sized. With the read ending 3 residues before the CDR3 end, the germline J gene is used to fill in that end. The chain links TRBV14 to TRBJ1-4; no reliable D call. The CDR3 extends over 14 amino acids. V lost 2 bases to trimming and J lost 5 bases, with 9 bases between them. Germline CDR1 reads SGHDN; CDR2 reads FVKESK. The chain's CDR3 is CASSQSSVNEKLFF. Partial CDR3 DNA: TGTGCCAGCAGCCAATCTTCGGTCAATGAAAAA.

Concerning this clone itself: Read data end 3 residues before the CDR3 end; the end is taken from the germline J gene. This rearrangement joins TRBV11-2 to TRBJ1-2; 8 bases map to TRBD1. Per germline, CDR1 SGHAT and CDR2 FQNNGV. Trimming removed 0 bases from V and 4 bases from J; junction bases left unmatched: 1. The length of the CDR3 is 14 residues. The part of the CDR3 DNA that was read is TGTGCCAGCAGCTTAGACAGGGGGCCCTATGGC. Amino acids: CASSLDRGPYG. From start to end, the CDR3 is CASSLDRGPYGYTF. Combining the CDR3 with reference TRBV11-2 and TRBJ1-2 gives the whole variable domain EAGVAQSPRYKIIEKRQSVAFWCNPISGHATLYWYQQILGQGPKLLIQFQNNGVVDDSQLPKDRFSAERLKGVDSTLKIQPAKLEDSAVYLCASSLDRGPYGYTFGSGTRLTVV.

This clone shows up as medium-sized (0.01 to 0.1%) by frequency. The CDR3 end falls 3 residues outside the read, so it is completed with the germline J gene. The gene calls are TRBV6-2 or TRBV6-3 and TRBJ2-1; the match to TRBD2 covers 12 bases. V shed 10 bases and J 5 bases; nucleotides not matched to a gene: 6. This CDR3 has 14 amino acids. Germline V gene lookup returns CDR1 MNHEY and CDR2 SVGEGT. Here the CDR3 reads CATVRTSGNNEQFF. The sequenced part of the CDR3 DNA is TGTGCCACCGTAAGGACTAGCGGGAACAATGAG.

To note about this clone: The CDR3 is cut off 3 residues early in the read; its end comes from the germline J gene. V gene TRBV20-1 combines with J gene TRBJ2-4, with 11 positions matching TRBD1. V lost 2 bases and J lost 1; bases outside the gene matches: 7. Germline assignment: CDR1 DFQATT and CDR2 SNEGSKA (reference sequence). The CDR3 runs 17 residues. CDR3: CSARPRTGGRAKNIQYF. The part of the CDR3 DNA that was read is TGCAGTGCTAGACCCAGGACAGGGGGCAGGGCCAAAAACATT.